This T cell receptor beta chain was recorded in a study of T cell clusters in autoimmune cytopenias. In germline, CDR1 is SGHDT, CDR2 YYEEEE. The CDR3 loop spans 15 amino acids. Multiplex touch-down PCR amplified TRB using TRB-A and TRB-B pools in one tube. TCRdb derives one entry per CDR3 protein from the multiplex PCR reads, leaving out DNA. This listing includes several thousand distinct CDR3 sequences. About 39,000 genome equivalents of blood DNA were amplified for TRB. The sequenced material came from peripheral blood. This clonotype originated in a human donor with an autoimmune cytopenia or autoimmune hepatitis (not recorded which). The V gene is TRBV5-6, the J gene TRBJ1-3; TCRdb proposes TRBD1, but this gene call is untestable without DNA. The CDR3 region is CASSLVEEAGNTIYF.